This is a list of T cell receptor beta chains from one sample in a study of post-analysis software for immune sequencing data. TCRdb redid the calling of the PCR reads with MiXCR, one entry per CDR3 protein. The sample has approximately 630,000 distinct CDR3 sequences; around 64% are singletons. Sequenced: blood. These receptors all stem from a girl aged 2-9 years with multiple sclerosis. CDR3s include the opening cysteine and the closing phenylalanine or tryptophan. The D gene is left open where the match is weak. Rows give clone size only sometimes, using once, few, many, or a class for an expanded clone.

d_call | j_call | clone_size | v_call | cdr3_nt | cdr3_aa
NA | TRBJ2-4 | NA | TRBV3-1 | TGTGCCAGCAGCCCAGGGATGGGGGCCTCTATGGCCAAAAACATTCAGTACTTC | CASSPGMGASMAKNIQYF
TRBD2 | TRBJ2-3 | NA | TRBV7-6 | TGTGCCAGCGGAGCGGGGGGAAGCACAGATACGCAGTATTTT | CASGAGGSTDTQYF
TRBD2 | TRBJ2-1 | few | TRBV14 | TGTGCCAGCAGCCAACGCGGGGGGCACTACAATGAGCAGTTCTTC | CASSQRGGHYNEQFF
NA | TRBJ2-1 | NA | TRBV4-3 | TGCGCCAGCAGCCAAGATTCCATTCAGAGTAATGAGCAGTTCTTC | CASSQDSIQSNEQFF
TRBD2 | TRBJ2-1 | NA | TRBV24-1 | TGTGCCACCAGTGATTTGGGAGGACTAGCGGACTACAATGAGCAGTTCTTC | CATSDLGGLADYNEQFF
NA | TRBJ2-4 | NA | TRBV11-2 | TGTGCCAGCAGCTTAGATTTAAGGGAAGGGCAGTACTTC | CASSLDLREGQYF
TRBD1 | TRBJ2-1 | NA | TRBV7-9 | TGTGCCAGCAGCCTAACCATAGACAGGGGTGAGCAGTTCTTC | CASSLTIDRGEQFF
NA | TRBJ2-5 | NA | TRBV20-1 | TGCAGTGCTACGAAAGGGACCCAGCTTCAAGAGACCCAGTACTTC | CSATKGTQLQETQYF
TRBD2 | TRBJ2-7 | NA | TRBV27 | TGTGCCAGCAGTTTTTGGGGGACTAGCGGGAGCTCCAATGAGCAGTACTTC | CASSFWGTSGSSNEQYF
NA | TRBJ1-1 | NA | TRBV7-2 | TGTGCCAGCAGCTTAGGTCCGGGGAAAACTGAAGCTTTCTTT | CASSLGPGKTEAFF
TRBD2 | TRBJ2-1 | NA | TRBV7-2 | TGTGCCAGCAGCCAATGGACTAGCGGTTCCTACAATGAGCAGTTCTTC | CASSQWTSGSYNEQFF
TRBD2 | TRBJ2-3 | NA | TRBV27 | TGTGCCAGCAGTTTCCTGGGACTAGCGGGGGTGGAGCAGTATTTT | CASSFLGLAGVEQYF
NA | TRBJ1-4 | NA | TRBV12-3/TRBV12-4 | TGTGCCACCGGAAACGAACTGTTTTTT | CATGNELFF
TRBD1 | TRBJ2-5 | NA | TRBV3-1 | TGTGCCAGCAGCCAAGTCACCGGACAGGATTTCCAAGAGACCCAGTACTTC | CASSQVTGQDFQETQYF
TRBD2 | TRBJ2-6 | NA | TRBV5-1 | TGCGCCAGCTCCTCGCCCGCCCGGACTAGCGGGAGTGACCCGGACTCTGGGGCCAACGTCCTGACTTTC | CASSSPARTSGSDPDSGANVLTF
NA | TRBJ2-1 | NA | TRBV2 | TGTGCCAGCAGTGTACGACTCTTAGCCCCCGACAATGAGCAGTTCTTC | CASSVRLLAPDNEQFF
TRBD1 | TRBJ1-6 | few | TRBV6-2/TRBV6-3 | TGTGCCAGCAGTTACGGCGGACAGGGAAGCTCCTATAATTCACCCCTCCACTTT | CASSYGGQGSSYNSPLHF
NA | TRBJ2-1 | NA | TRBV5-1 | TGCGCCAGCACAATCCGGGGGGCCTCCTACAATGAGCAGTTCTTC | CASTIRGASYNEQFF
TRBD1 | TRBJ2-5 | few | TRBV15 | TGTGCCACCAGCAGGGGACAGCTAGAGACCCAGTACTTC | CATSRGQLETQYF
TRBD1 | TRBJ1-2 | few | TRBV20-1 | TGCAGTGCTACTACTCACAGGACAGGAAACTATGGCTACACCTTC | CSATTHRTGNYGYTF
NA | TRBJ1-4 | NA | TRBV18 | TGTGCCAGCTCCGCTGGGGAACCTGCAACTAATGAAAAACTGTTTTTT | CASSAGEPATNEKLFF
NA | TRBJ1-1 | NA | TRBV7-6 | TGTGCCAGCAGCCCCAGATCTAACACTGAAGCTTTCTTT | CASSPRSNTEAFF
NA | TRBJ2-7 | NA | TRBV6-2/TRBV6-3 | TGTGCCAGCAGTTACCGGGGGGCTCAGCAGTACTTC | CASSYRGAQQYF
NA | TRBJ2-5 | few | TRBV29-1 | TGCAGCGTTGGAGGACCGAAAGAGACCCAGTACTTC | CSVGGPKETQYF
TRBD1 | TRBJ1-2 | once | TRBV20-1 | TGCAGTGCTAGAGATTCCACAGGGGGTCTTGGCTATGGCTACACCTTC | CSARDSTGGLGYGYTF
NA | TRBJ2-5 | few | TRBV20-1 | TGCAGTGCTAGAGGTCAGGTATGGGACTTCCAAGAGACCCAGTACTTC | CSARGQVWDFQETQYF
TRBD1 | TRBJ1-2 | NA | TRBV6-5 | TGTACCAGCAGCCGTGGGACAGGGAACTATGGCTACACCTTC | CTSSRGTGNYGYTF
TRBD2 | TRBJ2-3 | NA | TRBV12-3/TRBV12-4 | TGTGCCAGCAGTTTTATTGCGGGAGGGCCAATAGATACGCAGTATTTT | CASSFIAGGPIDTQYF
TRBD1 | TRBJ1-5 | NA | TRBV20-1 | TGCAGTGCATATCAGGGGGCGTTCAATCAGCCCCAGCATTTT | CSAYQGAFNQPQHF
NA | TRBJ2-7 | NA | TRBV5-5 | TGTGCCAGCAGCTTTGGCTCCTTACTCCCAAGGGTTCTCGACGAGCAGTACTTC | CASSFGSLLPRVLDEQYF
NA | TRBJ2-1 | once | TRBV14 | TGTGCCAGCAGGTTAGGGATCAATGAGCAGTTCTTC | CASRLGINEQFF
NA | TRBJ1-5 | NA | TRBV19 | TGTGCCAGTAGTATTGGGGGGCAGGGCAATCAGCCCCAGCATTTT | CASSIGGQGNQPQHF
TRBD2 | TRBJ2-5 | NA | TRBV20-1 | TGCAGTGCTAGAGCTGGCGGGAGGGCCCTCCAAGAGACCCAGTACTTC | CSARAGGRALQETQYF
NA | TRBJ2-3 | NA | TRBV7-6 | TGTGCCAGCAGCCCTCGGAGGGGGCCAGATACGCAGTATTTT | CASSPRRGPDTQYF
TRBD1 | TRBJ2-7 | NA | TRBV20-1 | TGCAGTGCTAGAGATCCTCGGGACAGGGACTCCTACGAGCAGTACTTC | CSARDPRDRDSYEQYF
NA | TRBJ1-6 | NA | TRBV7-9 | TGTGCCAGCAGCCCTGGTGAGAGTTGGGGGACCTCCTATAATTCACCCCTCCACTTT | CASSPGESWGTSYNSPLHF
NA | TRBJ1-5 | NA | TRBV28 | TGTGCCAGCAGTTTATTAACAGCTGGAAATAGCAATCAGCCCCAGCATTTT | CASSLLTAGNSNQPQHF
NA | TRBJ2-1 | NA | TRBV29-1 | TGCAGCGTTGACGTGGGGGGTTACAATGAGCAGTTCTTC | CSVDVGGYNEQFF
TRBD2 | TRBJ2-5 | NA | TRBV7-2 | TGTGCCAGCAGCTTAGCGACTAGCGGGGGGGCCCTGGAGACCCAGTACTTC | CASSLATSGGALETQYF
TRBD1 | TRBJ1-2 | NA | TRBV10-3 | TGTGCCATCAGGGGGGACAGAGGGGCCGGCTACACCTTC | CAIRGDRGAGYTF
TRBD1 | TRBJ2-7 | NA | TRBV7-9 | TGTGCCAGCAGTTCCGACAGGGAGTCCTACGAGCAGTACTTC | CASSSDRESYEQYF